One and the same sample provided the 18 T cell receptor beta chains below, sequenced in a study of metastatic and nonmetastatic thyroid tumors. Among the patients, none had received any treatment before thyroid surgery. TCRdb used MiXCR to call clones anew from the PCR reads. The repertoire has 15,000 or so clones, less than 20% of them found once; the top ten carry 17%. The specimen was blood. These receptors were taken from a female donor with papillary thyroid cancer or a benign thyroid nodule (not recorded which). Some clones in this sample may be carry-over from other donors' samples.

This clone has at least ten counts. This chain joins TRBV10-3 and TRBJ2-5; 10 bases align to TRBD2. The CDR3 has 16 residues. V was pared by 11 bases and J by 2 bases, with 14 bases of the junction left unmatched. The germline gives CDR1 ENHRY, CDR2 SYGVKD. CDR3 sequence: CAPIGTSERVQETQYF. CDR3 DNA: TGTGCCCCCATTGGGACTAGCGAGAGGGTTCAAGAGACCCAGTACTTC.

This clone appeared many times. The CDR3 nucleotides are TGTGCCAGCAGCACGGAGGGAGATACGCAGTATTTT. It yields the protein CASSTEGDTQYF. J is TRBJ2-3 and V is TRBV5-4; D perhaps matches TRBD2 (6 bases). The CDR3 runs to 12 residues. Germline-derived CDR1 and CDR2 are SGHNT and YYREEE (reference sequence). Between the trimmed V and J ends, which lost 4 bases and 5 bases, there was a span of 8 bases.

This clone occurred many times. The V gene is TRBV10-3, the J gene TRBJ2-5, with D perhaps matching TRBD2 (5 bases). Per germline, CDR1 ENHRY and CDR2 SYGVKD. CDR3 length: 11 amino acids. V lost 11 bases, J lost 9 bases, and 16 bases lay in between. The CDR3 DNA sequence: TGTGCCGAAATTTGGAGGTTGCCCCAGTACTTC. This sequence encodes CAEIWRLPQYF.

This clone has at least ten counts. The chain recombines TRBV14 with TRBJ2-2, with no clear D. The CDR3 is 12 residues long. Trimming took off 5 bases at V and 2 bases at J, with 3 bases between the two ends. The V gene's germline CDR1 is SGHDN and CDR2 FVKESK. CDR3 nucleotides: TGTGCCAGCAGCACCAACACCGGGGAGCTGTTTTTT. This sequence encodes CASSTNTGELFF.

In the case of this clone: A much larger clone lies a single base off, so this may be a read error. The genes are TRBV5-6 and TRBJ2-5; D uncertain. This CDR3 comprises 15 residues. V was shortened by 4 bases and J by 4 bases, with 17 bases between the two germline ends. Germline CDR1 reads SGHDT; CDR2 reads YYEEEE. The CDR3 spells CASSQAVLATETQYF. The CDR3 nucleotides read TGTGCCAGCAGCCAGGCGGTACTCGCGACAGAGACCCAGTACTTC.

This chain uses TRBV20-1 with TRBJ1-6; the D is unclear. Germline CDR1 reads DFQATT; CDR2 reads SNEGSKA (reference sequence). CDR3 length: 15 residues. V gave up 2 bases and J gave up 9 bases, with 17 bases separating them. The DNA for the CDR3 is TGCAGTGCTAGAAGCCTTGAGCCCCTTTCTTCACCCCTCCACTTT. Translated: CSARSLEPLSSPLHF.

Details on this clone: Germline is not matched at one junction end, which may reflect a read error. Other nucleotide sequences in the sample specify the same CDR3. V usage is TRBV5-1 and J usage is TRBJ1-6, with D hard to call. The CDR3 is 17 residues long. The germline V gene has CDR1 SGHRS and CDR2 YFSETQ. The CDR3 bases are TGCGCAAGCAGCTTGACTGCGGGGAGGATCGAGGATTCACCCCTCCACTTT. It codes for CASSLTAGRIEDSPLHF.

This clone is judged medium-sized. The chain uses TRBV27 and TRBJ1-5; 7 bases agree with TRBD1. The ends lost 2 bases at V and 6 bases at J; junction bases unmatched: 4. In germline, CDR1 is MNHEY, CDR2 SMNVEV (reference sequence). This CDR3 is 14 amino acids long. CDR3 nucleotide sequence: TGTGCCAGCAGTTTAGAGGGGGCCGGTCAGCCCCAGCATTTT. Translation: CASSLEGAGQPQHF.

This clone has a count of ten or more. The CDR3: CASSQALGDSGNTIYF. The CDR3 nucleotides read TGTGCCAGCAGCCAAGCCCTAGGGGACTCTGGAAACACCATATATTTT. The gene calls are TRBV4-2 and TRBJ1-3; D might be TRBD1 (5 bases). The CDR3 runs 16 residues. Germline V lookup: CDR1 LGHNA, CDR2 YNFKEQ. V lost 1 base and J lost 0, with 10 bases in between.

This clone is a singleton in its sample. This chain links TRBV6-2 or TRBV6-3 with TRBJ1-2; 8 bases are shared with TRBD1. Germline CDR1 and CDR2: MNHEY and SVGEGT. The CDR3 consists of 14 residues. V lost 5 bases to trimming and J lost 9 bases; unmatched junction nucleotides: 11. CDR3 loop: CASSGQGVFVRYTF. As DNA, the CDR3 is TGTGCCAGCAGTGGACAGGGAGTTTTCGTTCGCTACACCTTC.

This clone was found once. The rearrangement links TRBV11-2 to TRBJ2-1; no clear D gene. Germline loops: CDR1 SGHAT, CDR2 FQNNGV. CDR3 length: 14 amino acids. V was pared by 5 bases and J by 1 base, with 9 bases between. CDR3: CASSPDRSYNEQFF. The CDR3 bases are TGTGCCAGCAGCCCGGACCGTTCCTACAATGAGCAGTTCTTC.

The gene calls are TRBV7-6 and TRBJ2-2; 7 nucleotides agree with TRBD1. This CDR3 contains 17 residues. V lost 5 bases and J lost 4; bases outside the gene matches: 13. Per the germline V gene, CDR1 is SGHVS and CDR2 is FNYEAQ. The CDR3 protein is CASSPRQGARSTGELFF. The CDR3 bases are TGTGCCAGCAGCCCCAGACAGGGTGCGCGGAGCACCGGGGAGCTGTTTTTT.

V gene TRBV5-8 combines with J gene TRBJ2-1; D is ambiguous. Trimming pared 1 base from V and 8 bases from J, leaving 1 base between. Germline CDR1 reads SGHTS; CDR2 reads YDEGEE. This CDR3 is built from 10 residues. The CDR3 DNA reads TGTGCCAGCAGCTTGTATGAGCAGTTCTTC. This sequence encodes CASSLYEQFF. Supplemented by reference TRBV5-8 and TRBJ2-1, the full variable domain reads EAGVTQSPTHLIKTRGQQATLRCSPISGHTSVYWYQQALGLGLQFLLWYDEGEERNRGNFPPRFSGRQFPNYSSELNVNALELEDSALYLCASSLYEQFFGPGTRLTVL.

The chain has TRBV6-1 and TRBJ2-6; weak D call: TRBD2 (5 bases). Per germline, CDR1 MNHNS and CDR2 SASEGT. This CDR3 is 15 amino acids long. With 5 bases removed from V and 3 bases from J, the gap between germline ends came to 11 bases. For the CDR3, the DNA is TGTGCCAGCAGTCGCAAAGGGAGTGGGGCCAACGTCCTGACTTTC. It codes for CASSRKGSGANVLTF.

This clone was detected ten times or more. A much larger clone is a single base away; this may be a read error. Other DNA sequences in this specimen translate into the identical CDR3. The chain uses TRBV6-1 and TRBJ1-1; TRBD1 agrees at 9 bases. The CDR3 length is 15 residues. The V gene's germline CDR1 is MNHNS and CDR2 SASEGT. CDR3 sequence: CASRGLDRGATEAFF. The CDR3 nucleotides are TGTGCCAGCAGAGGGCTGGACAGGGGAGCCACTGAGGCTTTCTTT.

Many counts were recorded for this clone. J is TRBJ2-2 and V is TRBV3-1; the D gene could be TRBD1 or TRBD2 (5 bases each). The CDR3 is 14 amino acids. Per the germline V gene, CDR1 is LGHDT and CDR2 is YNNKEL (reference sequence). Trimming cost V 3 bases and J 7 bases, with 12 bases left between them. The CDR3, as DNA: TGTGCCAGCAGCCAGGGACCAGGCGGCGGGGAGCTGTTTTTT. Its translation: CASSQGPGGGELFF.

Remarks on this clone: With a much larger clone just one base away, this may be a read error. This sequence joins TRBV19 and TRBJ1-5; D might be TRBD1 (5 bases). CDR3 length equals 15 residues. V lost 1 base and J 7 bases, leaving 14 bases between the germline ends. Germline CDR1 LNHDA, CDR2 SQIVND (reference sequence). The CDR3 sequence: CASSIVGEGNQPQHF. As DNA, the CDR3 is TGTGCCAGTAGTATAGTGGGGGAGGGGAACCAGCCCCAGCATTTT.

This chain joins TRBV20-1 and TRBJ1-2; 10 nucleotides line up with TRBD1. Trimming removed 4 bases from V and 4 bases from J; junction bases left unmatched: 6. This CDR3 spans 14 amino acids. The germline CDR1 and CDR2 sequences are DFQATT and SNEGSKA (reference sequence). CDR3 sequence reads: CSAKPGQGTYGYTF. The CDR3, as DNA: TGCAGTGCTAAACCGGGACAGGGGACCTATGGCTACACCTTC.